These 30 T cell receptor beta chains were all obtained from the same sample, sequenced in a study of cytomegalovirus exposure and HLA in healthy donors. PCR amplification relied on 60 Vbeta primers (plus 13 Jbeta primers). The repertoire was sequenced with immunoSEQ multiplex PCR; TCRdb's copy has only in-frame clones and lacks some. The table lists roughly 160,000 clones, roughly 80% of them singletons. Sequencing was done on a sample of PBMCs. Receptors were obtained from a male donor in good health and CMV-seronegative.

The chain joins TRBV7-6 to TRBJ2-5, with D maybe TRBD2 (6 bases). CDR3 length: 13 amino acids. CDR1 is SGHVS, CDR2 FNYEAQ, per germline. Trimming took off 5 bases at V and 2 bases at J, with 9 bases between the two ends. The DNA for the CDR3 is TGTGCCAGCAGCCGGGGGTTACAAGAGACCCAGTACTTC. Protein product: CASSRGLQETQYF. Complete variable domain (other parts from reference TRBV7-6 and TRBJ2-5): GAGVSQSPRYKVTKRGQDVALRCDPISGHVSLYWYRQALGQGPEFLTYFNYEAQQDKSGLPNDRFSAERPEGSISTLTIQRTEQRDSAMYRCASSRGLQETQYFGPGTRLLVL.

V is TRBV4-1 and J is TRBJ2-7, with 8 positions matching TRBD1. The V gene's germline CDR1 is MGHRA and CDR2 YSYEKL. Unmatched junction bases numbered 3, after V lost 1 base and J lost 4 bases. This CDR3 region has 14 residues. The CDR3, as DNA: TGCGCCAGCAGCCAAGTAGGACAGGGTTACGAGCAGTACTTC. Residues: CASSQVGQGYEQYF.

The CDR3 DNA reads as TGTGCCGAAGTACGGGCTCAGGGGGCAATCTATGGCTACACCTTC. It is translated as CAEVRAQGAIYGYTF. This chain connects TRBV19 to TRBJ1-2; 8 bases are a match to TRBD1. The germline V gene encodes CDR1 LNHDA and CDR2 SQIVND (reference sequence). Trimming cost V 11 bases and J 4 bases; bases outside gene matches: 15. The CDR3 is 15 residues long.

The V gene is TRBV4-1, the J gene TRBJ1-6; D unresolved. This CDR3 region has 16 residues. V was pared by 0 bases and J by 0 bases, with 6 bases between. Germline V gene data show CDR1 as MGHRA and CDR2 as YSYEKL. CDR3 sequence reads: CASSQDPSSYNSPLHF. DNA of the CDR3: TGCGCCAGCAGCCAAGATCCTAGCTCCTATAATTCACCCCTCCACTTT.

CDR3 residues: CASMQGALGNQPQHF. The CDR3 DNA sequence: TGTGCCAGCATGCAGGGGGCACTAGGCAATCAGCCCCAGCATTTT. V usage is TRBV28 and J usage is TRBJ1-5, with 8 bases aligning to TRBD1. This CDR3 is built from 15 residues. The germline V gene encodes CDR1 MDHEN and CDR2 SYDVKM. The J segment lost 2 bases and the V segment lost 7 bases, leaving 7 bases of the junction unmatched.

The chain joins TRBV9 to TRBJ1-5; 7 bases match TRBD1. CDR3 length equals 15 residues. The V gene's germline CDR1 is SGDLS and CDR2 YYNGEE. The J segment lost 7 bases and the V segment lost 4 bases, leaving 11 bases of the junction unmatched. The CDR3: CASSLGTGVMQPQHF. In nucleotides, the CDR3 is TGTGCCAGCAGCCTGGGTACAGGGGTAATGCAGCCCCAGCATTTT.

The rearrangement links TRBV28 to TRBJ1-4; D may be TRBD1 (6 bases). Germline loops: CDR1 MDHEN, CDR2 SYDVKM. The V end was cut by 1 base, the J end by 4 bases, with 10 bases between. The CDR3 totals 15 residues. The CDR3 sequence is CASSLLQGVNEKLFF. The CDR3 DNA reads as TGTGCCAGCAGTTTATTACAGGGAGTTAATGAAAAACTGTTTTTT.

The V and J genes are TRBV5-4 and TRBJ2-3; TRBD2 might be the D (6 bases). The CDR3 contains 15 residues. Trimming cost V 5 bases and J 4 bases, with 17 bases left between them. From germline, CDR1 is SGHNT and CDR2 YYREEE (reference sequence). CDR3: CASSYGMGLSDTQYF. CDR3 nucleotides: TGTGCCAGCAGTTACGGAATGGGACTCTCAGATACGCAGTATTTT.

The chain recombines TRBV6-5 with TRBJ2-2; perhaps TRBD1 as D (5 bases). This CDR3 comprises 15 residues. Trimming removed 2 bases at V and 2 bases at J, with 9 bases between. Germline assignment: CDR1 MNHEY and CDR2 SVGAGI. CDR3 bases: TGTGCCAGCAGTTACGGGCAGGGAAACACCGGGGAGCTGTTTTTT. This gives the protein CASSYGQGNTGELFF.

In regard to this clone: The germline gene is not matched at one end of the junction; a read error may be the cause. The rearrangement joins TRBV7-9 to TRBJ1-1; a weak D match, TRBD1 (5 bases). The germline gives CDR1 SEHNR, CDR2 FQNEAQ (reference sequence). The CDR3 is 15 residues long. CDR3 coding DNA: TGTTCCAGCAGCTTAAATCGGGGGAGAGGCACTGAAGCTTTCTTT. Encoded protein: CSSSLNRGRGTEAFF. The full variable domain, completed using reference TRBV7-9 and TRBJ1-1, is DTGVSQNPRHKITKRGQNVTFRCDPISEHNRLYWYRQTLGQGPEFLTYFQNEAQLEKSRLLSDRFSAERPKGSFSTLEIQRTEQGDSAMYLCSSSLNRGRGTEAFFGQGTRLTVV.

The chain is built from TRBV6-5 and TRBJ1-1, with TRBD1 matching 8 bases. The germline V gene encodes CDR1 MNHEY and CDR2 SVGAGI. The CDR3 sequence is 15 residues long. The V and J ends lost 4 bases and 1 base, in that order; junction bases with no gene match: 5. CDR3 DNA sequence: TGTGCCAGCAGTTCCCCAGGGGGCCCGAACACTGAAGCTTTCTTT. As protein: CASSSPGGPNTEAFF.

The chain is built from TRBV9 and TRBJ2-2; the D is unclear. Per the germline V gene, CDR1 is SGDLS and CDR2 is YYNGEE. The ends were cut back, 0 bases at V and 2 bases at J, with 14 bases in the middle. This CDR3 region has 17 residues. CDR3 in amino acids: CASSVAPAGLNTGELFF. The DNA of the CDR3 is TGTGCCAGCAGCGTAGCACCGGCAGGCCTTAACACCGGGGAGCTGTTTTTT.

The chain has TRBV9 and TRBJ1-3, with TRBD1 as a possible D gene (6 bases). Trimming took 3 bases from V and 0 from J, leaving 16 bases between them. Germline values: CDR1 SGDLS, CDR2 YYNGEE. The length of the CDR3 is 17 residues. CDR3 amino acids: CASSDPSTGSSGNTIYF. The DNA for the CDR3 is TGTGCCAGCAGCGATCCTTCAACAGGGAGCTCTGGAAACACCATATATTTT. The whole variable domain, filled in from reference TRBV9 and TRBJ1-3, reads DSGVTQTPKHLITATGQRVTLRCSPRSGDLSVYWYQQSLDQGLQFLIQYYNGEERAKGNILERFSAQQFPDLHSELNLSSLELGDSALYFCASSDPSTGSSGNTIYFGEGSWLTVV.

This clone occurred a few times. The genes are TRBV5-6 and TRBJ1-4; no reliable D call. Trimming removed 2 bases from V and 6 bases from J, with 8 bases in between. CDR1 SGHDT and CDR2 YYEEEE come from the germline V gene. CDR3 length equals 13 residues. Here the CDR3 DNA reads TGTGCCAGCAGCTTTCAGTCGTATGAAAAACTGTTTTTT. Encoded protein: CASSFQSYEKLFF.

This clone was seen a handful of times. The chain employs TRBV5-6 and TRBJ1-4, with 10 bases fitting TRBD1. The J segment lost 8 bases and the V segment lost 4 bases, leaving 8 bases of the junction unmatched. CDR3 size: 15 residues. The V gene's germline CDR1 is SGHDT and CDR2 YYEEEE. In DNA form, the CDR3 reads TGTGCCAGCAGCGCCGGGACAGGGGTTAGGGAAAAACTGTTTTTT. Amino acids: CASSAGTGVREKLFF. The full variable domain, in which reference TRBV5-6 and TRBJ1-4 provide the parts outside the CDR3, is DAGVTQSPTHLIKTRGQQVTLRCSPKSGHDTVSWYQQALGQGPQFIFQYYEEEERQRGNFPDRFSGHQFPNYSSELNVNALLLGDSALYLCASSAGTGVREKLFFGSGTQLSVL.

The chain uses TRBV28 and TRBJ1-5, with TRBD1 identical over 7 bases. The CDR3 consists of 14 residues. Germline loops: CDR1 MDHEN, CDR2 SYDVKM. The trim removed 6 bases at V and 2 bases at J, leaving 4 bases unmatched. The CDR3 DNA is TGTGCCAGCAGACGCAGGGGGGGCAATCAGCCCCAGCATTTT. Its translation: CASRRRGGNQPQHF.

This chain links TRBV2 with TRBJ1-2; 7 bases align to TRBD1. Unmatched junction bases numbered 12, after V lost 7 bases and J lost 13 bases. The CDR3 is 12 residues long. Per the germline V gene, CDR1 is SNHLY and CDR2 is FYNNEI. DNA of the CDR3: TGTGCCAGCACTCTTAGGACAGGCCTCTGCACCTTC. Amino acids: CASTLRTGLCTF.

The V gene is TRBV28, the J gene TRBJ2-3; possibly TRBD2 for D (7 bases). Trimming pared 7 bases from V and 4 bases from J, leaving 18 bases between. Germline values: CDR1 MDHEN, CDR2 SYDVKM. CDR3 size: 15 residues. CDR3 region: CASKGGGEEPDTQYF. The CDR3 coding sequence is TGTGCCAGCAAGGGCGGGGGCGAGGAGCCAGATACGCAGTATTTT.

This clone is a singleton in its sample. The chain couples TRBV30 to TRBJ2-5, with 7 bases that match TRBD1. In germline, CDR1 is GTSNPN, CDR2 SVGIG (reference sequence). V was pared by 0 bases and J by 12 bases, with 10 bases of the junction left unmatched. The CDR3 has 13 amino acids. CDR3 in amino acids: CAWSVGTAPVEYF. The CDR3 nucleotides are TGTGCCTGGAGTGTAGGGACAGCGCCTGTGGAGTACTTC.

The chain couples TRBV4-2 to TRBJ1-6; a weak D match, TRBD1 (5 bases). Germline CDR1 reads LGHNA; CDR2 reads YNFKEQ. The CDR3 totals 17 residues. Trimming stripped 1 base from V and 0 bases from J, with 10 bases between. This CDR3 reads CASSQGGRSSYNSPLHF. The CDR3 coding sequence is TGTGCCAGCAGCCAAGGGGGCAGGAGCTCCTATAATTCACCCCTCCACTTT.

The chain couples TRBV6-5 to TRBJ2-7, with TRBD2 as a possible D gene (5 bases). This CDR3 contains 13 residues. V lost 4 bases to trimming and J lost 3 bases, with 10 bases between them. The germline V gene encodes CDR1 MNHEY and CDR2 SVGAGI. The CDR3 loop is CASSSGKFYEQYF. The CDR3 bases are TGTGCCAGCAGTTCCGGGAAATTCTACGAGCAGTACTTC.

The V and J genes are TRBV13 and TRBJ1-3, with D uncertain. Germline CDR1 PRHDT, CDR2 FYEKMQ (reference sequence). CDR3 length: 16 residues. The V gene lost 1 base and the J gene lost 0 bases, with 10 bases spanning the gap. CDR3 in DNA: TGTGCCAGCAGCTTAGACCTGGGGAGCTCTGGAAACACCATATATTTT. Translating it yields CASSLDLGSSGNTIYF.

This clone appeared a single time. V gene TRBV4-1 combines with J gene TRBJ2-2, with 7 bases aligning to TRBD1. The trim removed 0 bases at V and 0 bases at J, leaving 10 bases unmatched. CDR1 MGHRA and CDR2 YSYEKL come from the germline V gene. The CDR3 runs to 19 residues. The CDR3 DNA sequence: TGCGCCAGCAGCCAAGAGCCCGGGACAGTCGCCGCGAACACCGGGGAGCTGTTTTTT. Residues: CASSQEPGTVAANTGELFF.

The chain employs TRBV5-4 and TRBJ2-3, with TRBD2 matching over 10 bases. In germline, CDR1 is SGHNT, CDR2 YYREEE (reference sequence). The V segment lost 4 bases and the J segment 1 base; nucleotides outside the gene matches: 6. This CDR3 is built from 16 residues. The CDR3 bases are TGTGCCAGCAGCCTTCTTACTAGCGGGGGCACAGATACGCAGTATTTT. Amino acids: CASSLLTSGGTDTQYF.

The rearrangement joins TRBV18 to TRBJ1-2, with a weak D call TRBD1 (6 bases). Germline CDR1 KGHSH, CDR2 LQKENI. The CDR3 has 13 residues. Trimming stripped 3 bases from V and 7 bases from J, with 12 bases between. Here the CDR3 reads CASSPSGTSGYTF. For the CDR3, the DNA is TGTGCCAGCTCACCCTCCGGGACATCTGGCTACACCTTC.

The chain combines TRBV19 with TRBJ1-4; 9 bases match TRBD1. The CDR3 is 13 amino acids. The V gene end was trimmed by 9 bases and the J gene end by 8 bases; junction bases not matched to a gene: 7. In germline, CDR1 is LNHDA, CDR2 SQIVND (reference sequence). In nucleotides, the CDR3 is TGTGCCAGCTCCCGGGACAGGGAAGAAAAACTGTTTTTT. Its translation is CASSRDREEKLFF. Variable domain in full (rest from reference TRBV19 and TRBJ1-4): DGGITQSPKYLFRKEGQNVTLSCEQNLNHDAMYWYRQDPGQGLRLIYYSQIVNDFQKGDIAEGYSVSREKKESFPLTVTSAQKNPTAFYLCASSRDREEKLFFGSGTQLSVL.

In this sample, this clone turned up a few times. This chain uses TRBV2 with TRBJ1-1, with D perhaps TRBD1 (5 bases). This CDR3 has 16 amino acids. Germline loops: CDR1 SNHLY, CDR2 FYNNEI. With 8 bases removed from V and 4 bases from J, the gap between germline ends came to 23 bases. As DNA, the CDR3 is TGTGCCAGCCTGGGTTCAGGGAGGTCGCGGGGCACTGAAGCTTTCTTT. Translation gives CASLGSGRSRGTEAFF.

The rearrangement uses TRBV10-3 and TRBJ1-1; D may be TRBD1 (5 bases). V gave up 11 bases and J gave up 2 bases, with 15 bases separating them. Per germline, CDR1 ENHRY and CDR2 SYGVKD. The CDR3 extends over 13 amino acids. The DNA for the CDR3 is TGTGCCTCGCGGAGGGGCGACAACACTGAAGCTTTCTTT. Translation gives CASRRGDNTEAFF.

In nucleotides, the CDR3 is TGTGCCAGCAGAGAGGACAGGGGCTCAACTAATGAAAAACTGTTTTTT. This sequence encodes CASREDRGSTNEKLFF. This chain uses TRBV28 with TRBJ1-4, with TRBD1 matching 9 bases. Germline CDR1 is MDHEN and CDR2 is SYDVKM. V dropped 6 bases and J dropped 0; count of bases not matched to a gene: 5. This CDR3 spans 16 amino acids.

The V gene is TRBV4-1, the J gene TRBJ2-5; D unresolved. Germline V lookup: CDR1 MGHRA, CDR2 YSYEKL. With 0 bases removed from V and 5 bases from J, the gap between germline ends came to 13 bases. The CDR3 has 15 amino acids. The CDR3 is CASSQDLVSFETQYF. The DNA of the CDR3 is TGCGCCAGCAGCCAAGATTTAGTTAGTTTTGAGACCCAGTACTTC.